Each of the 13 T cell receptor beta chains below was sequenced from the same sample in a study of OX40 agonist ivuxolimab in advanced cancers. TCRdb keeps only in-frame clones here, not all; method: immunoSEQ multiplex PCR. This sample has some 28,000 clones, with about 86% found just once. The sequences come from CD4+ or CD8+ T cells sorted from blood, collected in a trial of the OX40 agonist ivuxolimab. The source is an adult with an advanced solid tumor such as melanoma, head and neck, liver or kidney cancer.

The chain joins TRBV19 to TRBJ2-7; D remains unclear. The V end was cut by 5 bases, the J end by 1 base, with 12 bases between. CDR3 length: 14 amino acids. CDR1 and CDR2 from the germline V gene are LNHDA and SQIVND (reference sequence). CDR3 loop: CASSPNSDSYEQYF. The CDR3 coding sequence is TGTGCCAGTAGTCCAAACAGTGATTCCTACGAGCAGTACTTC.

This chain connects TRBV2 to TRBJ1-1, with a weak D call TRBD1 (5 bases). Between the trimmed V and J ends, which lost 6 bases and 7 bases, there was a span of 15 bases. Per germline, CDR1 SNHLY and CDR2 FYNNEI. The CDR3 has 13 amino acids. The CDR3 nucleotides are TGTGCCAGCAGCCCGGGCAGGGATATTGAAGCTTTCTTT. Residues: CASSPGRDIEAFF.

In DNA, the CDR3 is TGCGCCAGCAGTTGGGACAGCCCAGTCGAGCAGTACTTC. This sequence encodes CASSWDSPVEQYF. The V gene is TRBV5-1, the J gene TRBJ2-7, with 7 bases aligning to TRBD1. After removal of 5 bases from V and 6 bases from J, the junction contained 8 bases not matched to a gene. Germline CDR1 SGHRS, CDR2 YFSETQ. There are 13 residues in the CDR3.

The rearrangement uses TRBV7-9 and TRBJ1-5; the D is unclear. The V gene lost 4 bases and the J gene lost 2 bases, with 12 bases spanning the gap. The CDR3 extends over 15 amino acids. Germline CDR1 SEHNR, CDR2 FQNEAQ (reference sequence). This chain's CDR3 is CASSSLGDRNQPQHF. The CDR3, as DNA: TGTGCCAGCAGCTCCCTTGGTGACCGCAATCAGCCCCAGCATTTT.

The rearrangement uses TRBV2 and TRBJ1-5; D remains ambiguous. V was shortened by 1 base and J by 1 base, with 8 bases between the two germline ends. This CDR3 is 15 amino acids long. CDR1 SNHLY and CDR2 FYNNEI come from the germline V gene. CDR3 in amino acids: CASSEGQWSNQPQHF. In DNA form, the CDR3 reads TGTGCCAGCAGTGAAGGCCAGTGGAGCAATCAGCCCCAGCATTTT.

The chain has TRBV27 and TRBJ2-7, with TRBD1 matching over 8 bases. Per germline, CDR1 MNHEY and CDR2 SMNVEV (reference sequence). The CDR3 sequence is 14 residues long. V was clipped by 4 bases and J by 2 bases; unmatched bases: 4. CDR3 nucleotides: TGTGCCAGCAGTTCCCGACAGGGGACCTACGAGCAGTACTTC. It is translated as CASSSRQGTYEQYF.

This chain uses TRBV2 with TRBJ1-1; D remains ambiguous. The CDR3 consists of 14 residues. Trimming removed 3 bases at V and 0 bases at J, with 8 bases between. In germline, CDR1 is SNHLY, CDR2 FYNNEI. CDR3 loop: CASSDGRLNTEAFF. The CDR3 bases are TGTGCCAGCAGTGACGGACGGCTGAACACTGAAGCTTTCTTT.

The V call is TRBV11-3, the J call TRBJ1-4, with TRBD1 identical over 7 bases. The CDR3 is 14 residues long. Germline CDR1 and CDR2: SGHNT and YENEEA. The V and J ends lost 1 base and 8 bases, in that order; junction bases with no gene match: 4. The CDR3 sequence: CASSLGQGEEKLFF. DNA of the CDR3: TGTGCCAGCAGCTTAGGACAGGGTGAGGAAAAACTGTTTTTT.

V is TRBV4-1 and J is TRBJ1-4; 7 bases are shared with TRBD1. After removal of 0 bases from V and 7 bases from J, the junction contained 5 bases not matched to a gene. The CDR3 spans 15 residues. Germline lookup yields CDR1 MGHRA and CDR2 YSYEKL. For the CDR3, the DNA is TGCGCCAGCAGCCAAGATCTGGGACAGCTTGAAAAACTGTTTTTT. Protein product: CASSQDLGQLEKLFF.

The chain joins TRBV7-9 to TRBJ2-5, with D maybe TRBD1 (7 bases). The CDR3 has 16 residues. The germline V gene has CDR1 SEHNR and CDR2 FQNEAQ (reference sequence). The ends were cut back, 3 bases at V and 4 bases at J, with 18 bases in the middle. The CDR3 nucleotides are TGTGCCAGCAGCTTGTCCGCAGGGGGGACTTTAGAGACCCAGTACTTC. Encoded protein: CASSLSAGGTLETQYF.

The chain carries TRBV5-1 and TRBJ1-1, with a tentative D call TRBD1 (5 bases). Germline V lookup: CDR1 SGHRS, CDR2 YFSETQ. The CDR3 sequence is 16 residues long. V gave up 4 bases and J gave up 6 bases, with 22 bases separating them. The CDR3 here is CASSVDDSPGRAEAFF. The CDR3, as DNA: TGCGCCAGCAGCGTGGACGACAGCCCCGGGAGGGCTGAAGCTTTCTTT.

The chain has TRBV29-1 and TRBJ1-2, with D perhaps matching TRBD1 (6 bases). V lost 4 bases and J lost 3, with 9 bases in between. CDR3 length equals 12 residues. Germline V lookup: CDR1 SQVTM, CDR2 ANQGSEA. The CDR3 DNA sequence: TGCAGCGTTGCACAGGGTGACTATGGCTACACCTTC. The encoded protein is CSVAQGDYGYTF. Drawing the rest from reference TRBV29-1 and TRBJ1-2, the complete variable domain is SAVISQKPSRDICQRGTSLTIQCQVDSQVTMMFWYRQQPGQSLTLIATANQGSEATYESGFVIDKFPISRPNLTFSTLTVSNMSPEDSSIYLCSVAQGDYGYTFGSGTRLTVV.

This clone was counted once. This chain uses TRBV5-6 with TRBJ2-3; 10 bases are shared with TRBD2. The J segment lost 5 bases and the V segment lost 6 bases, leaving 9 bases of the junction unmatched. The CDR3 runs to 15 residues. Germline V gene data show CDR1 as SGHDT and CDR2 as YYEEEE. The CDR3 protein is CASTPPSGGIDTQYF. In DNA, the CDR3 is TGTGCCAGCACCCCCCCTAGCGGGGGAATAGATACGCAGTATTTT.